This T cell receptor beta chain was recorded in a study of PD-1 blockade in classical Hodgkin lymphoma (dated by TCRdb to the early 2020s). Regarding the research as a whole: Nivolumab dosing was 3 mg/kg intravenously every 2 weeks, continuing until either disease progression or unacceptable toxicity. To define a peripheral blood immune signature of response to PD-1 blockade in classical Hodgkin lymphoma, the study combined TCR beta sequencing with CyTOF.

Of note for this clone: Its binding antigen is unknown. Per-base qualities were not stored, and no clone one base away is much larger.

The Qiagen DNeasy kit was used to extract genomic DNA both from unsorted PBMCs and from the negatively selected CD4+ and CD8+ fractions. TCR beta CDR3 regions were subjected to amplification by immunoSEQ multiplex PCR with primers that anneal to V and J segments. A synthetic immune receptor repertoire was used to minimize amplification bias, and remaining bias was computationally removed after sequencing. The study's own analysis went as follows. Custom Python scripts were used to quantify repertoire diversity as the Shannon entropy index. Unsorted, CD4+ and CD8+ repertoires were analyzed separately, except for combined analyses in which CD4+ and CD8+ sequences were merged in silico. Clonal expansion was defined as a frequency increase of at least 2-fold after treatment compared with C1D1, and clones undetected at baseline were assigned a pseudocount of 0.5. Singleton clones were defined as clones with 0 or 1 copy at C1D1, and non-singleton clones were defined as clones with 2 or more copies. Clones expanded in unsorted samples were labelled as CD4+, CD8+ or unknown by matching protein sequences in sorted samples from the same patient. Wilcoxon tests on paired samples were used to test diversity changes from C1D1 to C4D1. TCRdb stores this immuneACCESS table with in-frame sequences only. Part of the clones is absent; in the studies checked, under half of the shortfall reflects unresolved V genes, and no reason is known for the rest. V, J and clone size were drawn from that table, and D and trimming were deduced from the DNA. Recorded for this sample are about 26,000 clones; around two thirds of them occurred a single time. The ten largest clones represent 12% of the sample.

V drops 2 bases and J drops 4 bases, leaving 11 bases in between. CDR1 and CDR2, looked up from the germline V gene, are ENHRY and SYGVKD. The CDR3, from cysteine to phenylalanine, totals 14 residues. Just CDR3 DNA is preserved here, 42 bases in frame from base 1. What the authors observed across the whole study: By C4D1, a significant rise was seen in CD4+ TCR diversity but not in CD8+ TCR diversity (p=0.0027 vs p=0.16), and the rise was most apparent among complete responders (p=0.02). Baseline diversity similar to that of newly diagnosed patients was observed in trial patients achieving complete response, whereas significantly lower diversity was observed in partial responders and progressors. Baseline TCR diversity was reported to be lower in newly diagnosed patients than in healthy donors, and even lower in relapsed/refractory patients. Patients starting nivolumab less than 1 year after ASCT had lower diversity and were excluded from later analyses to avoid confounding by immune reconstitution. The study was limited to a single clinical trial cohort, and causes of repertoire differences, possibly disease activity or prior therapy, remained undefined.

The time point label corresponds to: cycle 2 day 1 (C2D1) of nivolumab. Every trial patient had relapsed following autologous stem cell transplantation, and prior brentuximab vedotin exposure was what differed among cohorts A, B and C. The trial cohort comprised roughly 50 patients with relapsed/refractory classical Hodgkin lymphoma whose best overall responses were complete response, partial response or progressive disease. Single-agent nivolumab was administered to trial patients in the multi-cohort phase II CheckMate 205 trial. An independent review committee assessed best overall response by applying the 2007 International Working Group response criteria. Trial PBMCs were obtained immediately prior to nivolumab initiation (C1D1) and on therapy at cycle 2 day 1 and cycle 4 day 1. Peripheral blood was collected in 8 mL Vacutainer Cell Preparation Tubes, from which PBMCs were isolated by centrifugation and then cryopreserved.

The chain couples TRBV10-3 to TRBJ2-5, and possibly TRBD1, on 6 matching bases. Sequencing was performed on peripheral blood mononuclear cells (PBMCs), taken before the second cycle of nivolumab. This receptor was obtained from a human donor with classical Hodgkin lymphoma. The DNA sequence is as follows: TGTGCCATCAGTGAGCGGCAGGGGAGAGAGACCCAGTACTTC. Its protein is CAISERQGRETQYF.